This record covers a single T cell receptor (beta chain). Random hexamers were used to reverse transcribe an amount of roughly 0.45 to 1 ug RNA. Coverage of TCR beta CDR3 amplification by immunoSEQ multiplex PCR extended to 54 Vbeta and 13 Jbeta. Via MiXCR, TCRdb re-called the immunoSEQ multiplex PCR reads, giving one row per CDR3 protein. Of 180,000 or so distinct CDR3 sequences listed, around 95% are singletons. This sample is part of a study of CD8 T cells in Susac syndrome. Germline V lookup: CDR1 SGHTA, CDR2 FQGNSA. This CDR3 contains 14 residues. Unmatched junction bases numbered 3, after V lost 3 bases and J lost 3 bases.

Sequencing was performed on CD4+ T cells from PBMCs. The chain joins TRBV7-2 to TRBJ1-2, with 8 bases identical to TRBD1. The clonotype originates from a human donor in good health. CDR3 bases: TGTGCCAGCAGCTTCCCAGGGGGCTACTATGGCTACACCTTC. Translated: CASSFPGGYYGYTF. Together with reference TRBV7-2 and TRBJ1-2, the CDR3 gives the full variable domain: GAGVSQSPSNKVTEKGKDVELRCDPISGHTALYWYRQSLGQGLEFLIYFQGNSAPDKSGLPSDRFSAERTGGSVSTLTIQRTQQEDSAVYLCASSFPGGYYGYTFGSGTRLTVV.